A single sample is the source of the 13 T cell receptor beta chains below, sequenced in a study of blood T cell repertoires in COVID-19. Generated by immunoSEQ multiplex PCR, the TCRdb table keeps only in-frame clones and is missing some. The sample carries 150,000 to 200,000 clones, over 75% recorded once. The specimen sequenced was PBMCs or T cells enriched from blood (not recorded which). These receptors came from a man in his fifties who had recovered from COVID-19.

The chain recombines TRBV28 with TRBJ1-2; D might be TRBD1 (5 bases). The germline V gene has CDR1 MDHEN and CDR2 SYDVKM. The CDR3 is 14 residues long. Trimming removed 4 bases at V and 14 bases at J, with 23 bases between. The CDR3 DNA follows: TGTGCCAGCAGTTATCCTGCGGGGCTTACCCCCTTTACCTTC. Translated, it gives CASSYPAGLTPFTF.

This chain joins TRBV20-1 and TRBJ2-5; D might be TRBD1 (6 bases). Germline lookup yields CDR1 DFQATT and CDR2 SNEGSKA (reference sequence). CDR3 length: 14 amino acids. Trimming took 3 bases from V and 2 from J, leaving 13 bases between them. The CDR3 DNA sequence: TGCAGTGCTAGTGTCAGGGGAAGACAAGAGACCCAGTACTTC. It translates to CSASVRGRQETQYF.

The chain links TRBV3-1 (or the pseudogene TRBV3-2) to TRBJ2-2; D may be TRBD2 (7 bases). CDR1 is LGHDT and CDR2 is YNNKEL in the germline V gene (reference sequence). The CDR3 sequence is 15 residues long. With 3 bases removed from V and 5 bases from J, the gap between germline ends came to 13 bases. This chain's CDR3 is CASSQREGETGELFF. The CDR3 DNA reads as TGTGCCAGCAGCCAGAGGGAGGGGGAGACCGGGGAGCTGTTTTTT.

The chain joins TRBV19 to TRBJ1-4; no clear D. This CDR3 contains 15 residues. V was clipped by 3 bases and J by 0 bases, with 8 bases between them. CDR1 is LNHDA and CDR2 is SQIVND in the germline V gene (reference sequence). The CDR3 coding sequence is TGTGCCAGTAGTATTGCAACAGCAACTAATGAAAAACTGTTTTTT. Encoded protein: CASSIATATNEKLFF.

This chain uses TRBV9 with TRBJ1-6; a possible D gene is TRBD1 (6 bases). Per germline, CDR1 SGDLS and CDR2 YYNGEE. The CDR3 is 17 amino acids. The V and J ends lost 4 bases and 0 bases respectively, with 14 bases between them. The CDR3 reads CASSQGQGSSYNSPLHF. The CDR3 nucleotides read TGTGCCAGCAGCCAGGGACAAGGGAGCTCCTATAATTCACCCCTCCACTTT.

DNA of the CDR3: TGTGCCAGCAGCTTAGAACAGAACACTGAAGCTTTCTTT. Its protein product is CASSLEQNTEAFF. This chain links TRBV7-9 with TRBJ1-1; D is ambiguous. The CDR3 is 13 amino acids. Per germline, CDR1 SEHNR and CDR2 FQNEAQ (reference sequence). V was cut by 1 base and J by 1 base, with 4 bases left in between.

The sample holds one count of this clone. The CDR3 DNA follows: TGTGCCAGCAGCTGGAGTCCGGGACAGGGACCCTACGAGCAGTACTTC. Translating gives CASSWSPGQGPYEQYF. The rearrangement uses TRBV7-6 and TRBJ2-7, with 9 bases aligning to TRBD1. CDR3 size: 16 residues. Per the germline V gene, CDR1 is SGHVS and CDR2 is FNYEAQ. The ends lost 4 bases at V and 2 bases at J; junction bases unmatched: 9.

The table lists this clone with many counts. The J gene is TRBJ2-5, the V gene TRBV28; 8 nucleotides align to TRBD2. The J segment lost 0 bases and the V segment lost 3 bases, leaving 9 bases of the junction unmatched. This CDR3 region has 17 residues. The germline V gene encodes CDR1 MDHEN and CDR2 SYDVKM. The CDR3 region is CASSFNSASGYQETQYF. CDR3 DNA sequence: TGTGCCAGCAGTTTCAATTCGGCTAGCGGGTACCAAGAGACCCAGTACTTC.

The chain uses TRBV15 and TRBJ1-6; D remains unclear. CDR1 LNHNV and CDR2 YYDKDF come from the germline V gene (reference sequence). Trimming removed 9 bases from V and 6 bases from J, with 15 bases in between. There are 14 residues in the CDR3. The CDR3 loop is CATTEGSGNSPLHF. The DNA for the CDR3 is TGTGCCACTACGGAGGGTTCGGGTAATTCACCCCTCCACTTT.

The chain links TRBV9 to TRBJ1-2, with a weak D call TRBD1 (6 bases). Trimming cost V 4 bases and J 4 bases, with 14 bases left between them. From germline, CDR1 is SGDLS and CDR2 YYNGEE. The CDR3 is made up of 14 amino acids. Here the CDR3 reads CASSLEQGGYGYTF. As DNA, the CDR3 is TGTGCCAGCAGCCTGGAACAGGGTGGCTATGGCTACACCTTC.

The chain uses TRBV27 and TRBJ1-5; 8 nucleotides align to TRBD1. The ends lost 4 bases at V and 5 bases at J; junction bases unmatched: 1. The CDR3 is 13 residues long. From germline, CDR1 is MNHEY and CDR2 SMNVEV (reference sequence). The CDR3 sequence is CASSYRGDQPQHF. CDR3 coding DNA: TGTGCCAGCAGTTACAGGGGGGATCAGCCCCAGCATTTT.

This clone appeared a single time. The chain employs TRBV5-6 and TRBJ2-3; 8 nucleotides agree with TRBD1. Trimming cost V 1 base and J 6 bases; bases outside gene matches: 7. CDR1 SGHDT and CDR2 YYEEEE come from the germline V gene. The CDR3 covers 15 residues. CDR3 in amino acids: CASSLIPGGGDTQYF. The CDR3 nucleotides read TGTGCCAGCAGCTTGATTCCAGGGGGCGGGGATACGCAGTATTTT.

The V call is TRBV28, the J call TRBJ2-2; tentative D call: TRBD1 (6 bases). CDR1 MDHEN and CDR2 SYDVKM come from the germline V gene. This CDR3 has 13 amino acids. V shed 10 bases and J shed 0 bases, with 9 bases lying between them. The CDR3 DNA reads as TGTGCCACCGACAGGACGAACACCGGGGAGCTGTTTTTT. The encoded protein is CATDRTNTGELFF.